This T cell receptor (beta chain) comes out of a study of blood T cell repertoires in COVID-19 (dated by TCRdb to about 2020). For the study in its entirety: Samples covering the acute and convalescent phases of COVID-19 were provided by collaborators in the United States, Italy and Spain. The prospective study material was composed of cDNA or gDNA derived from T cells, B-cell-depleted T cells, or PBMCs. Deeply sampled blood TCRbeta repertoires from subjects exposed to, actively infected with, or recovered from COVID-19 were included in the dataset. The repertoires were made available in a free public database intended to serve as a resource for research on the immune response to SARS-CoV-2. Samples came from the ongoing ImmuneRACE study (first 160 participants) plus 1,254 subjects from 6 global collaborators. The sample metadata nearly always contained a de-identified subject ID, COVID-19 status, age in years and sex. Where HLA class I and class II types were available, the types were taken from metadata supplied by the sample provider, not from assay-based typing.

The study at large found these results: Clinical and demographic metadata were provided uncurated, with the amount varying by source and participant.

Taken from the germline V gene, the CDR1 and CDR2 loops are SGHRS and YFSETQ. Trimming accounts for 4 bases at V and 9 bases at J, while the number of junction bases matched to no gene is 10. Measured from the cysteine to the phenylalanine, the CDR3 is 15 residues long. Only the CDR3 region is kept as DNA, spanning 45 bases read in frame from base 1. As regards this clone: It has no known antigen specificity. The sample holds no much larger clone one base away, and base qualities are not on file.

TCRbeta CDR3 regions were amplified from genomic DNA using the immunoSEQ Assay, a bias-controlled multiplex PCR. In the original analysis: Within the assay, amplification of reference gene primers was used to estimate how many nucleated cells each sample contained. To quantify the absolute abundance of each unique TCRbeta CDR3 rearrangement, sequence reads were collapsed and filtered. Productive Simpson clonality was computed per sample as the square root of Simpson's diversity index over productive rearrangements. TCRdb limited this immuneACCESS table to in-frame rearrangements with V and J called. A share of clones is missing; checked studies link under half to unresolved V genes, and the rest is unexplained. V, J and clone size are those of that table, while D and trimming were read from the DNA. The sample has tens of thousands of clones on record, roughly 81% of them singletons. Approximately 5.3% of the sample is held by the ten biggest clonotypes.

The collaborating institutions used their own protocols to collect whole blood in K2EDTA tubes. For TCRbeta analysis, collaborator samples were shipped as frozen whole blood, as isolated PBMCs, or as DNA extracted from either sample type. This TCR derives from a woman in her sixties with acute or convalescent COVID-19. Recombination linked TRBV5-1 to TRBJ2-1; 10 junctional bases match TRBD1. The specimen was peripheral blood. The nucleotide sequence is TGCGCCAGCAGCCAAGGACAGGGGGTTCAAGGTGAGCAGTTCTTC. Its amino acids are CASSQGQGVQGEQFF.